This T cell receptor beta chain is drawn from a study of early T cells in non-severe SARS-CoV-2 infection. Between the trimmed V and J ends, which lost 4 bases and 0 bases, there was a span of 7 bases. The V gene's germline CDR1 is MNHEY and CDR2 SMNVEV (reference sequence). This CDR3 has 14 residues. Attachment of unique molecular identifiers to individual cDNA molecules was performed. MiXCR was run by TCRdb on the 5' RACE reads, yielding one entry per CDR3 protein. The sample includes about 56,000 distinct CDR3 sequences, over 9.5% of them seen just once. This clonotype occurred a few times. This rearrangement joins TRBV27 to TRBJ1-5; D is uncertain. The clonotype was recovered from an adult who was a healthcare worker with PCR-confirmed SARS-CoV-2 infection or an uninfected control (not recorded which). Sequencing was performed on whole blood. This chain's CDR3 is CASSSGYSNQPQHF. CDR3 DNA sequence: TGTGCCAGCAGTTCCGGTTATAGCAATCAGCCCCAGCATTTT.